These T cell receptor beta chains were read from a single sample in a study of T cell changes during pregnancy in multiple sclerosis. Sequencing was performed with immunoSEQ multiplex PCR; in TCRdb, only in-frame clones are kept and a portion is missing. The sample lists some 38,000 clones, more than 75% occurring once. Material: CD8+ T cells from peripheral blood mononuclear cells, obtained in the third trimester of pregnancy. These receptor sequences come from a female donor with multiple sclerosis, enrolled in a pregnancy study. Each CDR3 is given with its conserved first and last residue. A D gene is named only where the DNA matches it firmly. The size entry is marked missing in some rows and otherwise reads once, few, many or a size class.

TRBV5-4,NA,NA,TRBJ1-2,CASSVTRNYGYTF,TGTGCCAGCAGCGTGACAAGGAACTATGGCTACACCTTC
TRBV27,TRBD1,NA,TRBJ2-7,CASSLLQGVPGEQYF,TGTGCCAGCAGTTTATTGCAGGGGGTGCCTGGTGAGCAGTACTTC
TRBV13,NA,NA,TRBJ2-3,CASSDTGGGQDTQYF,TGTGCCAGCAGCGACACTGGGGGGGGCCAAGATACGCAGTATTTT
TRBV9,TRBD1,NA,TRBJ1-2,CASSARQGRAPYGYTF,TGTGCCAGCAGCGCCCGACAGGGGCGGGCACCCTATGGCTACACCTTC
TRBV19,NA,NA,TRBJ1-2,CASSMDSGNYGYTF,TGTGCCAGTAGTATGGATTCGGGGAACTATGGCTACACCTTC
TRBV27,NA,NA,TRBJ2-3,CASSSRLNTDTQYF,TGTGCCAGCAGTTCGCGACTGAACACAGATACGCAGTATTTT
TRBV28,TRBD1,NA,TRBJ1-1,CATDGTGADAFF,TGTGCCACAGACGGGACAGGGGCAGACGCTTTCTTT
TRBV4-1,TRBD2,NA,TRBJ2-5,CASSPGAGGLRETQYF,TGCGCCAGCAGCCCTGGGGCGGGGGGTTTAAGAGAGACCCAGTACTTC
TRBV20-1,NA,NA,TRBJ1-1,CSGGENTEAFF,TGCAGCGGGGGGGAGAACACTGAAGCTTTCTTT
TRBV27,NA,NA,TRBJ2-7,CASSLRGESDEQYF,TGTGCCAGCAGTCTCAGGGGGGAAAGCGACGAGCAGTACTTC
TRBV27,NA,NA,TRBJ1-2,CASREGIGYGYTF,TGTGCCAGCAGAGAGGGAATAGGCTATGGCTACACCTTC
TRBV7-6,TRBD2,once,TRBJ2-1,CASSLVLRGGSNEQFF,TGTGCCAGCAGCTTAGTGTTGCGGGGGGGATCGAATGAGCAGTTCTTC
TRBV30,TRBD1,once,TRBJ1-1,CAWDRGHTEAFF,TGTGCCTGGGACAGGGGGCACACTGAAGCTTTCTTT
TRBV5-6,NA,NA,TRBJ2-7,CASSLSGFYEQYF,TGTGCCAGCAGCTTGTCAGGGTTCTACGAGCAGTACTTC
TRBV6-1,NA,NA,TRBJ1-3,CASSDGRYSGNTIYF,TGTGCCAGCAGTGATGGGCGTTACTCTGGAAACACCATATATTTT
TRBV6-6,TRBD1,NA,TRBJ2-3,CASSYRDSADTQYF,TGTGCCAGCAGTTACCGGGACAGCGCAGATACGCAGTATTTT
TRBV12-5,TRBD1,NA,TRBJ1-4,CASGSTGGVLEKLFF,TGTGCTAGTGGTTCTACAGGGGGCGTTCTTGAAAAACTGTTTTTT
TRBV6-5,NA,NA,TRBJ1-2,CASSYSESGYGYTF,TGTGCCAGCAGTTACTCAGAGTCTGGCTATGGCTACACCTTC
TRBV9,NA,NA,TRBJ1-1,CASSPGQYTEAFF,TGTGCCAGCAGCCCAGGACAGTACACTGAAGCTTTCTTT
TRBV19,TRBD1,NA,TRBJ2-7,CASSIGGQGGSYEQYF,TGTGCCAGTAGTATAGGGGGACAGGGCGGATCCTACGAGCAGTACTTC
TRBV5-5,NA,NA,TRBJ1-2,CASSFALGARGDGYTF,TGTGCCAGCAGCTTTGCGTTAGGGGCCCGTGGGGATGGCTACACCTTC
TRBV6-1,NA,NA,TRBJ1-1,CASSEWANTEAFF,TGTGCCAGCAGTGAATGGGCGAACACTGAAGCTTTCTTT
TRBV18,TRBD2,NA,TRBJ2-7,CASSRKPARGNEQYF,TGTGCCAGCTCTCGTAAACCCGCGCGGGGGAACGAGCAGTACTTC
TRBV5-6,NA,NA,TRBJ1-2,CASSLGVRLYGYTF,TGTGCCAGCAGCCTGGGAGTCCGTCTCTATGGCTACACCTTC
TRBV28,NA,NA,TRBJ2-7,CASSLAQGYEQYF,TGTGCCAGCAGTTTAGCACAGGGCTACGAGCAGTACTTC